This T cell receptor beta chain was documented in a study of CD8+CD57+ T cells in acquired aplastic anemia. This clonotype was seen at least ten times. Sequencing involved patients with CD8+CD57+ cell expansion previously shown by flow cytometry. The study sampled blood from patients who had received no therapy. Genomic DNA served as template for TCR beta VDJ and CDR3 profiling. TCRdb reprocessed the reads with MiXCR, giving one entry per CDR3 protein. This sample has some 180,000 distinct CDR3 sequences; 48% occur once, and the top ten carry over 10%. This CDR3 region has 13 residues. With 2 bases removed from V and 7 bases from J, the gap between germline ends came to 6 bases. CDR1 is LGHDT and CDR2 is YNNKEL in the germline V gene (reference sequence).

The chain joins TRBV3-1 to TRBJ1-6; D is ambiguous. This TCR was sampled from a human donor with aplastic anemia. The sequenced sample was sorted CD4+, CD8+, or CD8+CD57+ T cells (not recorded which) from PBMCs. The CDR3 DNA is TGTGCCAGCAGCCAAAACAGCAATTCACCCCTCCACTTT. This encodes CASSQNSNSPLHF.